The T cell receptor beta chain under discussion was sequenced for a study of Graves' ophthalmopathy and Graves' hyperthyroidism. Looking at the study overall: Peripheral blood was obtained at first diagnosis, ahead of any treatment. Study-wide findings and caveats: For separating ophthalmopathy from stable hyperthyroidism, a 13-signature model gave 85% to 90% sensitivity and 80% to 84% specificity. Blood also harbored most expanded thyroid clonotypes above 0.001 frequency.

Turning to this clonotype: The antigen is not known.

Someone took the PBMCs out of around 10 ml of fresh peripheral blood. Amplification of the TCR beta CDR3 regions used RNA transcripts (as template). HTBI primers served in a first-round RT-PCR, which a second-round multiplex PCR followed. TCRdb processed the multiplex PCR reads anew with MiXCR; each CDR3 protein has one entry. The sample lists 200,000 to 250,000 distinct CDR3 sequences; roughly a fifth were seen once. CDR3 size: 14 residues. Germline V gene lookup returns CDR1 SNHLY and CDR2 FYNNEI. After removal of 5 bases from V and 3 bases from J, the junction contained 6 bases not matched to a gene.

The genes are TRBV2 and TRBJ1-2; 7 bases map to TRBD1. Sequenced sample: peripheral blood. This clonotype was obtained from a woman in her 50s with Graves' ophthalmopathy. CDR3 residues: CASSPGQAYYGYTF. CDR3 DNA: TGTGCCAGCAGTCCTGGACAGGCATACTATGGCTACACCTTC.